These 15 T cell receptor beta chains were all obtained from the same sample, sequenced in a study of shared clonotypes between healthy human individuals. Repertoires were generated with immunoSEQ multiplex PCR, while TCRdb's copy carries only in-frame clones and drops some. This table holds over a million clones, around 78% found once. The sequenced sample consisted of memory CD4+ T cells from PBMCs. Subset reported: CD45RA-negative fraction. All receptors come from a man aged 18 to 29 in good health. Some clones in this sample may be carry-over from other donors' samples.

This sequence joins TRBV18 and TRBJ2-7; D gene uncertain. The CDR3 consists of 14 residues. Germline assignment: CDR1 KGHSH and CDR2 LQKENI. The germline V and J ends were trimmed by 6 bases and 3 bases, with 15 bases remaining between them. The CDR3 loop is CASSPTRVGYEQYF. In DNA, the CDR3 is TGTGCCAGCTCCCCCACCCGGGTCGGCTACGAGCAGTACTTC.

This chain joins TRBV2 and TRBJ2-2, with TRBD2 identical over 8 bases. Germline V lookup: CDR1 SNHLY, CDR2 FYNNEI. The CDR3 spans 16 residues. V dropped 3 bases and J dropped 6; count of bases not matched to a gene: 9. The CDR3 is CASSERAGGLAGELFF. The CDR3, as DNA: TGTGCCAGCAGTGAGAGGGCGGGAGGACTGGCCGGGGAGCTGTTTTTT.

The chain couples TRBV7-8 to TRBJ2-2; 7 nucleotides agree with TRBD1. CDR1 and CDR2 (germline): SGHVS, FQNEAQ. V dropped 0 bases and J dropped 6; count of bases not matched to a gene: 7. The CDR3 runs to 16 residues. The CDR3 sequence: CASSLATGVVAGELFF. The CDR3 region has the DNA TGTGCCAGCAGCTTAGCCACAGGGGTGGTTGCCGGGGAGCTGTTTTTT. Full variable domain (rest looked up from reference TRBV7-8 and TRBJ2-2): GAGVSQSPRYKVAKRGQDVALRCDPISGHVSLFWYQQALGQGPEFLTYFQNEAQLDKSGLPSDRFFAERPEGSVSTLKIQRTQQEDSAVYLCASSLATGVVAGELFFGEGSRLTVL.

This chain links TRBV6-5 with TRBJ2-5; 7 nucleotides align to TRBD1. The V segment lost 4 bases and the J segment 2 bases; nucleotides outside the gene matches: 4. This CDR3 spans 14 amino acids. Germline V gives CDR1 MNHEY, CDR2 SVGAGI. In DNA form, the CDR3 reads TGTGCCAGCAGTTTAGCCAGGGGGCAAGAGACCCAGTACTTC. This encodes CASSLARGQETQYF.

To note about this clone: This likely stems from a read error, as it lies one base from a far larger clone. The sample has other DNA sequences that encode this CDR3 too. The chain employs TRBV5-4 and TRBJ1-2; D remains unclear. V was pared by 0 bases and J by 4 bases, with 4 bases between. This CDR3 is built from 12 residues. CDR1 is SGHNT and CDR2 is YYREEE in the germline V gene (reference sequence). The CDR3 nucleotides are TGTGCCAGCAGCTTGGAGACCTATGGCTACACCTTC. It translates to CASSLETYGYTF.

V gene TRBV5-1 combines with J gene TRBJ1-1; D unclear. Per germline, CDR1 SGHRS and CDR2 YFSETQ. Trimming removed 3 bases from V and 1 base from J, with 13 bases in between. The CDR3 extends over 15 amino acids. CDR3 bases: TGCGCCAGCAGCTCAGCCATTGTGGAGAACACTGAAGCTTTCTTT. This sequence encodes CASSSAIVENTEAFF. The variable domain in full, with the rest retrieved from reference TRBV5-1 and TRBJ1-1, is KAGVTQTPRYLIKTRGQQVTLSCSPISGHRSVSWYQQTPGQGLQFLFEYFSETQRNKGNFPGRFSGRQFSNSRSEMNVSTLELGDSALYLCASSSAIVENTEAFFGQGTRLTVV.

The chain couples TRBV6-1 to TRBJ2-1, with 9 bases identical to TRBD2. Germline loops: CDR1 MNHNS, CDR2 SASEGT. The CDR3 length is 15 residues. The V gene end was trimmed by 2 bases and the J gene end by 4 bases; junction bases not matched to a gene: 3. The CDR3 here is CASSEFSGSYNEQFF. Written as DNA, the CDR3 is TGTGCCAGCAGTGAATTTAGCGGGAGTTACAATGAGCAGTTCTTC.

V and J are TRBV10-3 and TRBJ2-2; D is perhaps TRBD2 (5 bases). CDR3 length: 14 residues. Trimming took 3 bases from V and 8 from J, leaving 13 bases between them. Germline V gene lookup returns CDR1 ENHRY and CDR2 SYGVKD. The CDR3 bases are TGTGCCATCAGTGATCGTCTAGCTAGTGGGGAGCTGTTTTTT. Translation gives CAISDRLASGELFF.

Of note for this clone: A much larger clone sits a single nucleotide away, making a read error possible. In the same sample, other DNA sequences code for this CDR3. The chain recombines TRBV6-5 with TRBJ2-7; perhaps TRBD1 as D (6 bases). V lost 6 bases, J lost 2 bases, and 8 bases lay in between. Per germline, CDR1 MNHEY and CDR2 SVGAGI. CDR3 length: 12 amino acids. CDR3 amino acids: CASRDSAYEQYF. The CDR3 DNA follows: TGTGCCAGCAGGGACAGCGCCTACGAGCAGTACTTC.

In its sample, this clone was seen a few times. Other DNA sequences in this specimen translate into the identical CDR3. This chain uses TRBV18 with TRBJ2-5, with D perhaps TRBD2 (5 bases). The CDR3 has 13 residues. Germline V CDR1 and CDR2: KGHSH, LQKENI. V dropped 0 bases and J dropped 3 bases, with 5 bases sitting between them. The CDR3, as DNA: TGTGCCAGCTCACCACCGGGAGAAGAGACCCAGTACTTC. It translates to CASSPPGEETQYF.

Comments on this clone: An end of the junction does not agree with germline; a read error may underlie this. This CDR3 is also generated by other DNA sequences in the sample. The chain carries TRBV30 and TRBJ2-2, with a possible D match to TRBD1 (6 bases). CDR3 length: 15 residues. Germline values: CDR1 GTSNPN, CDR2 SVGIG (reference sequence). CDR3 nucleotide sequence: TGTGCCTGGAGTGTAAAACCCCGGGACACCGGTGAGCTGTTTTTT. Protein: CAWSVKPRDTGELFF.

This clone was seen ten or more times. The chain recombines TRBV19 with TRBJ2-3, with 7 bases lining up with TRBD2. The CDR3 is 14 residues long. Germline assignment: CDR1 LNHDA and CDR2 SQIVND (reference sequence). Losses at the gene ends were 3 bases for V and 3 bases for J; bases not matched to a gene: 3. CDR3 region: CASSIGGGTDTQYF. The DNA of the CDR3 is TGTGCCAGTAGTATCGGCGGGGGTACAGATACGCAGTATTTT.

The CDR3 reads CASSWSGRGDTDEQFF. The CDR3 region has the DNA TGCGCCAGCAGCTGGAGTGGGCGGGGAGATACGGATGAGCAGTTCTTC. V and J are TRBV5-1 and TRBJ2-1, with D tentatively TRBD2 (6 bases). Trimming took off 3 bases at V and 8 bases at J, with 21 bases between the two ends. Germline lookup yields CDR1 SGHRS and CDR2 YFSETQ. The CDR3 consists of 16 residues.

V is TRBV5-1 and J is TRBJ2-7, with TRBD2 identical over 7 bases. Germline V gene lookup returns CDR1 SGHRS and CDR2 YFSETQ. After removal of 4 bases from V and 2 bases from J, the junction contained 9 bases not matched to a gene. There are 15 residues in the CDR3. CDR3 sequence: CASSITGLKTYEQYF. CDR3 coding DNA: TGCGCCAGCAGCATTACGGGACTAAAAACCTACGAGCAGTACTTC.

V gene TRBV28 combines with J gene TRBJ1-2; perhaps TRBD1 as D (6 bases). The V gene lost 8 bases and the J gene lost 8 bases, with 24 bases spanning the gap. Germline values: CDR1 MDHEN, CDR2 SYDVKM. This CDR3 has 15 residues. The CDR3 is CASGMGTPRTRGYTF. The CDR3 nucleotides read TGTGCCAGCGGAATGGGGACACCCCGAACTCGGGGCTACACCTTC.